This TCR beta chain originates from a study of blood T cell repertoires in COVID-19. Across the whole study: Sites across the United States, Italy and Spain contributed samples from acute and convalescent COVID-19. T cells, B-cell-depleted T cells, or PBMCs supplied cDNA or gDNA.

Germline CDR1 and CDR2: SGHAT and FQNNGV. The CDR3 extends over 15 amino acids. The V gene lost 2 bases and the J gene lost 0 bases, with 10 bases spanning the gap. This clone was picked up one time. In the original analysis: Amplification of reference gene primers provided the estimated nucleated cell counts. Generated by immunoSEQ multiplex PCR, the TCRdb table keeps only in-frame clones and is missing some. That table is the source of V, J and clone size, and D and trimming were worked out from the DNA. Of approximately 70,000 clones in the sample, just over 90% are singletons; the top ten hold 4.5% to 5.5%.

This TCR derives from a woman aged 18-30 years with acute or convalescent COVID-19. The sequenced sample was peripheral blood. J is TRBJ1-1 and V is TRBV11-2; a possible D gene is TRBD1 (5 bases). The CDR3 here is CASSLQGRMNTEAFF. CDR3 coding DNA: TGTGCCAGCAGCTTACAGGGAAGGATGAACACTGAAGCTTTCTTT.